Listed here is a single T cell receptor (beta chain). Its target is not known. Method: immunoSEQ multiplex PCR; TCRdb's copy keeps in-frame clones and lacks some. The table includes more than 15,000 clones, around three quarters detected once. The CDR3 contains 17 residues. Trimming pared 7 bases from V and 4 bases from J, leaving 25 bases between. Germline CDR1 is GTSNPN and CDR2 is SVGIG (reference sequence). The record originates from a study of OX40 agonist ivuxolimab in advanced cancers. Study context: Each patient was given ivuxolimab into a vein every 2 weeks, at 0.01 to 10 mg/kg. Study results and caveats: Clonal expansion among partial responders at 0.1-3.0 mg/kg ranked near the lowest.

Autoimmune disease history or systemic immunosuppression led to patient exclusion. This sequence originates from an adult with an advanced solid tumor such as melanoma, head and neck, liver or kidney cancer. The chain recombines TRBV30 with TRBJ2-2; maybe TRBD1 (6 bases). The sequences come from CD4+ or CD8+ T cells sorted from blood, collected in a trial of the OX40 agonist ivuxolimab. CDR3 region: CASRQESTRSPTGELFF. The CDR3 DNA sequence: TGTGCCTCTAGACAGGAGAGCACGAGATCTCCCACCGGGGAGCTGTTTTTT.